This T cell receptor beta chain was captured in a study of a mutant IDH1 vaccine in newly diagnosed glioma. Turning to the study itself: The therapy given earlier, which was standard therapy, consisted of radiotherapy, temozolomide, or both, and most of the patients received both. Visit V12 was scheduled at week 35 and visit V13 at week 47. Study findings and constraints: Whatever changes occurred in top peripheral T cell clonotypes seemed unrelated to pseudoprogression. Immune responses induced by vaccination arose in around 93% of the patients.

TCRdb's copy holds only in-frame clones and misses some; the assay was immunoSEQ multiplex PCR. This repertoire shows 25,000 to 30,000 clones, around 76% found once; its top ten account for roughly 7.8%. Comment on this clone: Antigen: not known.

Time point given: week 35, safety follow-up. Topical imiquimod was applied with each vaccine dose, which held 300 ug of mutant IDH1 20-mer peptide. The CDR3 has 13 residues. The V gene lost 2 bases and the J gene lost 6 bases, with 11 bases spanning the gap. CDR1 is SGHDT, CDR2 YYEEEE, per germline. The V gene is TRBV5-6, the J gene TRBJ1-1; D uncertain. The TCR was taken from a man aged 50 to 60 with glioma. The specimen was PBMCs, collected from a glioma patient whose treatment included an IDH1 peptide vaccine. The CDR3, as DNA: TGTGCCAGCAGCTTATCATTAAACGCTGAAGCTTTCTTT. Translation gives CASSLSLNAEAFF.